This entry lists 25 T cell receptor beta chains sequenced from one sample in a study of blood T cell repertoires in COVID-19. Produced via immunoSEQ multiplex PCR; TCRdb's table is partial and in-frame only. Here the sample spans approximately 250,000 clones, approximately 91% being singletons. The sequencing sample was made of PBMCs or T cells enriched from blood (not recorded which). Receptors originate from a woman aged 25 to 39 who had recovered from COVID-19.

This clone has a single count. The chain carries TRBV11-2 and TRBJ2-2; 9 bases map to TRBD1. Germline-derived CDR1 and CDR2 are SGHAT and FQNNGV. CDR3 size: 18 residues. The V segment lost 3 bases and the J segment 4 bases; nucleotides outside the gene matches: 12. Here the CDR3 DNA reads TGTGCCAGCAGCTTGTCCCCCGGGACAGGGAAGTCCACCGGGGAGCTGTTTTTT. Its protein product is CASSLSPGTGKSTGELFF.

The J gene is TRBJ2-1, the V gene TRBV5-1, with D possibly being TRBD1 (6 bases). CDR3 size: 18 residues. Per germline, CDR1 SGHRS and CDR2 YFSETQ. The V gene lost 0 bases and the J gene lost 0 bases, with 16 bases spanning the gap. The CDR3, as DNA: TGCGCCAGCAGCTTGGCGCCAGGGGCGATAAACTCCTACAATGAGCAGTTCTTC. This gives the protein CASSLAPGAINSYNEQFF.

V gene TRBV7-9 combines with J gene TRBJ1-5; D might be TRBD1 (5 bases). CDR3 size: 15 residues. Trimming left V 4 bases short and J 9 bases short, with 19 bases between. CDR1 and CDR2 (germline): SEHNR, FQNEAQ (reference sequence). CDR3 bases: TGTGCCAGCAGCTCGCAGGGCCCGCCTGCGAGGCCCCAGCATTTT. Translated: CASSSQGPPARPQHF.

CDR3 bases: TGTGCCAGCAGCCCCCTTGGGGACAGTTCGGCCTATAATTCACCCCTCCACTTT. Translating it yields CASSPLGDSSAYNSPLHF. The rearrangement joins TRBV25-1 to TRBJ1-6; 7 bases agree with TRBD1. This CDR3 has 18 amino acids. The V segment lost 6 bases and the J segment 2 bases; nucleotides outside the gene matches: 13. The germline gives CDR1 MGHDK, CDR2 SYGVNS.

The count of this clone is one. The chain is built from TRBV2 and TRBJ1-1; 9 bases align to TRBD1. Germline CDR1 SNHLY, CDR2 FYNNEI. V shed 4 bases, J shed 6 bases, and the junction held 9 bases outside the gene matches. The length of the CDR3 is 15 residues. The CDR3 DNA is TGTGCCAGCAGTGTTTCAGGGACAGGGTCCCCTGAAGCTTTCTTT. Protein product: CASSVSGTGSPEAFF.

The chain recombines TRBV29-1 with TRBJ2-3, with a tentative D call TRBD2 (6 bases). This CDR3 is built from 15 residues. V gave up 6 bases and J gave up 9 bases, with 25 bases separating them. Germline assignment: CDR1 SQVTM and CDR2 ANQGSEA. The CDR3 sequence: CSVLPVNGIGGTQYF. The CDR3 bases are TGCAGCGTCCTGCCCGTCAATGGTATAGGAGGGACGCAGTATTTT.

The genes are TRBV11-3 and TRBJ1-1; unclear D gene. With 6 bases removed from V and 5 bases from J, the gap between germline ends came to 13 bases. The CDR3 has 13 residues. The germline CDR1 and CDR2 sequences are SGHNT and YENEEA. CDR3 nucleotide sequence: TGTGCCAGCAGGAGGGAAAGCGCGACTGAAGCTTTCTTT. Translating it yields CASRRESATEAFF.

This clone was observed a single time. This rearrangement joins TRBV4-2 to TRBJ2-1; 9 positions match TRBD2. Germline V gene lookup returns CDR1 LGHNA and CDR2 YNFKEQ. The CDR3 spans 16 residues. Trimming cost V 2 bases and J 7 bases; bases outside gene matches: 9. CDR3 sequence reads: CASSQNLAGVGNEQFF. CDR3 nucleotide sequence: TGTGCCAGCAGCCAAAATTTAGCGGGAGTGGGGAATGAGCAGTTCTTC.

The chain uses TRBV9 and TRBJ2-2, with a weak D call TRBD2 (6 bases). The CDR3 spans 18 residues. Trimming took off 3 bases at V and 4 bases at J, with 22 bases between the two ends. CDR1 is SGDLS and CDR2 is YYNGEE in the germline V gene. CDR3 region: CASSDYPAGRGPTGELFF. The CDR3, as DNA: TGTGCCAGCAGCGACTACCCCGCGGGACGAGGCCCCACCGGGGAGCTGTTTTTT. The whole variable domain, remainder taken from reference TRBV9 and TRBJ2-2, is DSGVTQTPKHLITATGQRVTLRCSPRSGDLSVYWYQQSLDQGLQFLIQYYNGEERAKGNILERFSAQQFPDLHSELNLSSLELGDSALYFCASSDYPAGRGPTGELFFGEGSRLTVL.

The chain carries TRBV19 and TRBJ1-2; 9 bases are shared with TRBD1. V was clipped by 7 bases and J by 3 bases; unmatched bases: 9. CDR1 is LNHDA, CDR2 SQIVND, per germline (reference sequence). This CDR3 is 15 amino acids long. Written as DNA, the CDR3 is TGTGCCAGTAATAAGGCGGGGGACAGGGACTATGGCTACACCTTC. It translates to CASNKAGDRDYGYTF.

The genes are TRBV5-1 and TRBJ2-7, with 7 bases matching TRBD1. Germline V gene data show CDR1 as SGHRS and CDR2 as YFSETQ. Trimming removed 0 bases from V and 4 bases from J; junction bases left unmatched: 7. The CDR3 is made up of 15 amino acids. This CDR3 is CASSLAGDRVYEQYF. The DNA for the CDR3 is TGCGCCAGCAGCTTGGCCGGTGACAGGGTATACGAGCAGTACTTC.

This clone was seen a single time. The rearrangement uses TRBV4-1 and TRBJ2-1, with TRBD2 identical over 7 bases. Germline CDR1 and CDR2: MGHRA and YSYEKL. The CDR3 has 20 residues. J lost 7 bases, V lost 0 bases, and 21 bases had no gene match. In nucleotides, the CDR3 is TGCGCCAGCAGCCAAGATAAATGGACCGGGGCGGGAGAGGGTCGAAATGAGCAGTTCTTC. Translated, it gives CASSQDKWTGAGEGRNEQFF.

The chain carries TRBV29-1 and TRBJ1-5; no clear D. V was shortened by 7 bases and J by 5 bases, with 6 bases between the two germline ends. Per germline, CDR1 SQVTM and CDR2 ANQGSEA. The CDR3 runs 10 residues. The CDR3 spells CSAHDQPQHF. CDR3 DNA: TGCAGCGCCCATGATCAGCCCCAGCATTTT. The whole variable domain, remainder taken from reference TRBV29-1 and TRBJ1-5, is SAVISQKPSRDICQRGTSLTIQCQVDSQVTMMFWYRQQPGQSLTLIATANQGSEATYESGFVIDKFPISRPNLTFSTLTVSNMSPEDSSIYLCSAHDQPQHFGDGTRLSIL.

The chain couples TRBV4-1 to TRBJ1-2; unclear D gene. Germline V gene sequence: CDR1 MGHRA, CDR2 YSYEKL. This CDR3 has 14 amino acids. V was trimmed by 0 bases and J by 8 bases, leaving 13 bases between them. CDR3 residues: CASSQDFRDRGYTF. The CDR3 DNA sequence: TGCGCCAGCAGCCAAGATTTCCGGGATCGCGGCTACACCTTC.

This rearrangement joins TRBV7-2 to TRBJ2-5, with TRBD1 as a possible D gene (5 bases). Germline assignment: CDR1 SGHTA and CDR2 FQGNSA. The CDR3 totals 14 residues. The V and J ends lost 6 bases and 0 bases respectively, with 11 bases between them. The CDR3 is CASRDTTYQETQYF. The CDR3 coding sequence is TGTGCCAGCAGGGACACCACGTACCAAGAGACCCAGTACTTC. The whole variable domain, remainder taken from reference TRBV7-2 and TRBJ2-5, is GAGVSQSPSNKVTEKGKDVELRCDPISGHTALYWYRQSLGQGLEFLIYFQGNSAPDKSGLPSDRFSAERTGGSVSTLTIQRTQQEDSAVYLCASRDTTYQETQYFGPGTRLLVL.

The rearrangement joins TRBV24-1 to TRBJ2-3; 11 bases fit TRBD2. J gave up 2 bases and V 4 bases, and 19 bases lay outside the gene matches. Germline CDR1 reads KGHDR; CDR2 reads SFDVKD. The CDR3 consists of 21 residues. The CDR3 reads CATSDPRGLAAQASSTDTQYF. The CDR3 DNA is TGTGCCACCAGTGACCCCCGGGGACTAGCGGCCCAGGCCTCTTCCACAGATACGCAGTATTTT.

The V and J genes are TRBV6-2 or TRBV6-3 and TRBJ2-2; 11 bases line up with TRBD2. CDR3 length equals 15 residues. The ends lost 6 bases at V and 5 bases at J; junction bases unmatched: 5. Germline CDR1 MNHEY, CDR2 SVGEGT. CDR3 sequence: CASSHSGGATGELFF. As DNA, the CDR3 is TGTGCCAGCAGCCATAGCGGGGGGGCGACCGGGGAGCTGTTTTTT.

The CDR3 coding sequence is TGTGCCAGTAGCGACTACACAGATACGCAGTATTTT. Translation gives CASSDYTDTQYF. The V and J genes are TRBV19 and TRBJ2-3, with D possibly being TRBD2 (5 bases). The CDR3 spans 12 residues. V shed 6 bases and J shed 2 bases, with 6 bases lying between them. Germline values: CDR1 LNHDA, CDR2 SQIVND (reference sequence). The full variable domain, rest sourced from reference TRBV19 and TRBJ2-3, is DGGITQSPKYLFRKEGQNVTLSCEQNLNHDAMYWYRQDPGQGLRLIYYSQIVNDFQKGDIAEGYSVSREKKESFPLTVTSAQKNPTAFYLCASSDYTDTQYFGPGTRLTVL.

This chain uses TRBV21-1 with TRBJ2-7; the table's D call, TRBD2, has no DNA check behind it. TRBV21-1 constitutes a pseudogene. This CDR3 has 18 amino acids. The DNA of the CDR3 is TGTGCCAGCAGCAAATCTCGACTAGCGGGAGGGAGGTCGTACGAGCAGTACTTC. Protein product: CASSKSRLAGGRSYEQYF.

The chain recombines TRBV28 with TRBJ1-5; possible D gene TRBD1, 6 bases. There are 15 residues in the CDR3. Between the trimmed V and J ends, which lost 8 bases and 1 base, there was a span of 15 bases. The germline CDR1 and CDR2 sequences are MDHEN and SYDVKM. The CDR3 is CASRPQRGSNQPQHF. CDR3 nucleotide sequence: TGTGCCAGCCGGCCTCAGAGGGGGAGCAATCAGCCCCAGCATTTT.

This chain links TRBV28 with TRBJ2-7, with TRBD2 matching over 7 bases. This CDR3 has 16 residues. With V trimmed by 1 base and J by 6 bases, 12 bases remained unmatched. The germline CDR1 and CDR2 sequences are MDHEN and SYDVKM. CDR3 sequence reads: CASSLSRGGSGVEQYF. The CDR3 DNA reads TGTGCCAGCAGTTTATCCCGCGGCGGGAGTGGGGTCGAGCAGTACTTC. The complete variable domain, with remaining parts taken from reference TRBV28 and TRBJ2-7, reads DVKVTQSSRYLVKRTGEKVFLECVQDMDHENMFWYRQDPGLGLRLIYFSYDVKMKEKGDIPEGYSVSREKKERFSLILESASTNQTSMYLCASSLSRGGSGVEQYFGPGTRLTVT.

The rearrangement uses TRBV7-3 and TRBJ1-1; D gene uncertain. The CDR3 contains 15 residues. V was clipped by 2 bases and J by 1 base, with 11 bases between them. Germline lookup yields CDR1 SGHTA and CDR2 FQGTGA. The CDR3: CASSLSSHGNTEAFF. CDR3 in DNA: TGTGCCAGCAGCTTATCTAGTCACGGGAACACTGAAGCTTTCTTT.

The chain combines TRBV9 with TRBJ2-6; maybe TRBD2 (5 bases). V lost 5 bases, J lost 6 bases, and 6 bases lay in between. The CDR3 has 12 amino acids. Germline assignment: CDR1 SGDLS and CDR2 YYNGEE. The CDR3 DNA sequence: TGTGCCAGCAGGACTACGGCCAACGTCCTGACTTTC. As protein: CASRTTANVLTF. The full variable domain, in which reference TRBV9 and TRBJ2-6 provide the parts outside the CDR3, is DSGVTQTPKHLITATGQRVTLRCSPRSGDLSVYWYQQSLDQGLQFLIQYYNGEERAKGNILERFSAQQFPDLHSELNLSSLELGDSALYFCASRTTANVLTFGAGSRLTVL.

This clone was seen only once. In DNA form, the CDR3 reads TGTGCCAGCAGCGTTGACACCTCCGCTTCAAATGAGCAGTTCTTC. This codes for CASSVDTSASNEQFF. The chain carries TRBV9 and TRBJ2-1; D remains unclear. With 2 bases removed from V and 7 bases from J, the gap between germline ends came to 16 bases. Germline assignment: CDR1 SGDLS and CDR2 YYNGEE. This CDR3 contains 15 residues.

This chain connects TRBV9 to TRBJ2-3; tentative D call: TRBD1 (6 bases). This CDR3 contains 16 residues. CDR1 SGDLS and CDR2 YYNGEE come from the germline V gene. V dropped 2 bases and J dropped 1 base, with 14 bases sitting between them. The DNA for the CDR3 is TGTGCCAGCAGCGTCCACAGGGAAGAGGGCACAGATACGCAGTATTTT. It yields the protein CASSVHREEGTDTQYF.